The rows below give T cell receptor beta chains drawn from one sample of a study of cytomegalovirus exposure and HLA in healthy donors. The assay was immunoSEQ multiplex PCR, and TCRdb's table has in-frame clones only and misses some. The data contain 95,000 to 150,000 clones, 70% to 90% of them seen just once; the ten biggest clones take up under 2%. Material: PBMCs. These receptors all stem from a woman aged 18 to 35 in good health and CMV-seronegative. CDR3s include the opening cysteine and the closing phenylalanine or tryptophan. The D gene is left open where the match is weak. Rows give clone size only sometimes, using once, few, many, or a class for an expanded clone.

TRBD1	NA	TRBV28	TRBJ1-2	TGTGCCAGCACCCGAAGACAGGGGCCGAAACCCAACTATGGCTACACCTTC	CASTRRQGPKPNYGYTF
NA	NA	TRBV2	TRBJ1-2	TGTGCCAGCAGGACAGGAGACCCCGGGATAGGATATGGCTACACCTTC	CASRTGDPGIGYGYTF
TRBD1	once	TRBV4-1	TRBJ2-5	TGCGCCAGCAGCCCACAGGGGGACCGGGTCGAGACCCAGTACTTC	CASSPQGDRVETQYF
NA	NA	TRBV7-9	TRBJ1-3	TGTGCCAGCAGCTTAAGGCGGGTAATGGACACCATATATTTT	CASSLRRVMDTIYF
TRBD2	NA	TRBV15	TRBJ2-1	TGTGCCACCAGCAAACAGGCTGCGGCTAGCGGGGGGCAAAGATCAGTGTTCTTC	CATSKQAAASGGQRSVFF
NA	NA	TRBV28	TRBJ2-6	TGTGCCAGCATCCCCGGGGACTCTGGGGCCAACGTCCTGACTTTC	CASIPGDSGANVLTF
TRBD2	once	TRBV19	TRBJ2-2	TGTGCCAGTACCCCTAGCGGGAGAGAGGACACCGGGGAGCTGTTTTTT	CASTPSGREDTGELFF
TRBD1	few	TRBV5-1	TRBJ1-1	TGCGCCAGCAGCAGGGACAGGGGGCGGACTGAAGCTTTCTTT	CASSRDRGRTEAFF
TRBD1	NA	TRBV27	TRBJ1-2	TGTGCCAGCAGGATGGCGGGACAGAACTATGGCTACACCTTC	CASRMAGQNYGYTF
TRBD1	once	TRBV7-9	TRBJ2-7	TGTGCCAGCAGCTCCTCGGGACAGTACGAGCAGTACTTC	CASSSSGQYEQYF
TRBD2	NA	TRBV7-8	TRBJ2-7	TGTGCCAGCAGAACCGGGACTAGCGGGAGTTGGAACGAGCAGTACTTC	CASRTGTSGSWNEQYF
NA	once	TRBV28	TRBJ2-7	TGTGCCAGCAGTTTACCCGGCGAGCAGTACTTC	CASSLPGEQYF
TRBD2	NA	TRBV2	TRBJ2-4	TGTGCCAGCAGTCCTCCCCCGGCGGGAGAGGCCAAAAACATTCAGTACTTC	CASSPPPAGEAKNIQYF
TRBD2	NA	TRBV7-9	TRBJ2-1	TGTGCCAGCAGCGTAACTAGCGGGGGGTACAATGAGCAGTTCTTC	CASSVTSGGYNEQFF
TRBD1	NA	TRBV2	TRBJ1-1	TGTGCCAGCAGTGAAGAGGGCAGGGGGCGGAGGCTGGTGCTTTTCTTT	CASSEEGRGRRLVLFF
NA	NA	TRBV9	TRBJ1-4	TGTGCCAGCAGCCAGAGTACGGGCGGGGGGAGTGAAAAACTGTTTTTT	CASSQSTGGGSEKLFF
TRBD2	few	TRBV2	TRBJ2-7	TGTGCCAGCAGTGAGGGACTAGCGGTCGAGCAGTACTTC	CASSEGLAVEQYF
NA	few	TRBV5-6	TRBJ2-7	TGTGCCAGCAGCTGGGGCGGGACCTCCTACGAGCAGTACTTC	CASSWGGTSYEQYF
TRBD2	NA	TRBV28	TRBJ2-1	TGTGCCAGCAGTCCACGAGCGGGAGGGTCCTACAATGAGCAGTTCTTC	CASSPRAGGSYNEQFF
NA	NA	TRBV30	TRBJ2-2	TGTGCCTGGAGAGGACAGATGAACACCGGGGAGCTGTTTTTT	CAWRGQMNTGELFF
TRBD2	NA	TRBV6-6	TRBJ2-3	TGTGCCAGCAGTCCAGATCTAGCGGGAGGGGATACGCAGTATTTT	CASSPDLAGGDTQYF
NA	NA	TRBV18	TRBJ1-1	TGTGCCAGCTCACCCTTACAGGGTAGAGGGACTGAAGCTTTCTTT	CASSPLQGRGTEAFF
NA	few	TRBV30	TRBJ1-2	TGTGCCTGGAGCTCCTGGGGCGACTATGGCTACACCTTC	CAWSSWGDYGYTF
NA	NA	TRBV5-6	TRBJ1-1	TGTGCCAGCAGCTTGGATTCTGCAGGAATGAACACTGAAGCTTTCTTT	CASSLDSAGMNTEAFF
NA	NA	TRBV28	TRBJ1-1	TGTGCCAGCAGAGGGCAGGGGTTTGAAGCTTTCTTT	CASRGQGFEAFF
NA	NA	TRBV5-1	TRBJ2-3	TGCGCCAGCAGCCCCGGGTCTCGAGGGGATACGCAGTATTTT	CASSPGSRGDTQYF
TRBD2	NA	TRBV5-1	TRBJ2-7	TGCGCCAGCAGCTTGGGAGGACTGAAGACTAGCGGGAGCCCCCACGAGCAGTACTTC	CASSLGGLKTSGSPHEQYF
TRBD1	NA	TRBV30	TRBJ1-6	TGTGCCTGGAGTGTGGACAGGAAATCTTCACCCCTCCACTTT	CAWSVDRKSSPLHF
TRBD2	NA	TRBV18	TRBJ2-7	TGTGCCAGCTCCCTAGCGGGGCCCTCCTACGAGCAGTACTTC	CASSLAGPSYEQYF
NA	NA	TRBV20-1	TRBJ2-1	TGCAGTGCAGGCCCCGAGGGTGAGCAGTTCTTC	CSAGPEGEQFF
NA	once	TRBV6-5	TRBJ1-1	TGTGCCAGCAGTTACGCGGCGGGACGGCCGAACACTGAAGCTTTCTTT	CASSYAAGRPNTEAFF
NA	NA	TRBV7-2	TRBJ2-3	TGTGCCAGCAGGAAGACAGACCAGGGCACAGATACGCAGTATTTT	CASRKTDQGTDTQYF
NA	NA	TRBV5-6	TRBJ1-1	TGTGCCAGCAGCGAAGCCAGACAAACCGCTTTCTTT	CASSEARQTAFF
NA	NA	TRBV28	TRBJ2-7	TGTGCCAGCAGGACGAATGTGAGACTCTACGAGCAGTACTTC	CASRTNVRLYEQYF
NA	NA	TRBV5-1	TRBJ2-3	TGCGCCAGCAGCTCGCTACAGGGCAGTGGATCAGATACGCAGTATTTT	CASSSLQGSGSDTQYF
TRBD1	NA	TRBV2	TRBJ1-1	TGTGCCAGCAGTGAACAGGGGGCACATAACACTGAAGCTTTCTTT	CASSEQGAHNTEAFF
NA	NA	TRBV9	TRBJ1-1	TGTGCCAGCAGCGTAATGACAGTCATGAACACTGAAGCTTTCTTT	CASSVMTVMNTEAFF
TRBD1	NA	TRBV5-6	TRBJ2-1	TGTGCCAGCACCGACGTGACACGGGACAGGGGATACAATGAGCAGTTCTTC	CASTDVTRDRGYNEQFF
TRBD1	NA	TRBV28	TRBJ2-7	TGTGCCAGCAGACTGGACAGGGGTTACGAGCAGTACTTC	CASRLDRGYEQYF
NA	NA	TRBV11-3	TRBJ2-1	TGTGCCAGCAGCTTAGCCCTCGGCCAGGGGAGATACAATGAGCAGTTCTTC	CASSLALGQGRYNEQFF
TRBD2	NA	TRBV5-1	TRBJ2-1	TGCGCCAGCCGGACTAGCGATCGGAATGAGCAGTTCTTC	CASRTSDRNEQFF
TRBD2	NA	TRBV7-2	TRBJ2-1	TGTGCCAGCAGCTTAGGAAGCGGGAGCAATGAGCAGTTCTTC	CASSLGSGSNEQFF
NA	NA	TRBV5-1	TRBJ2-1	TGCGCCAGCAGCTTGGAAGGGGCGCTGCCTTTAGCCAATGAGCAGTTCTTC	CASSLEGALPLANEQFF
TRBD2	NA	TRBV25-1	TRBJ2-3	TGTGCCAGCAGTGGTGGACTAGCGGGGGGTACAGATACGCAGTATTTT	CASSGGLAGGTDTQYF
TRBD1	NA	TRBV5-1	TRBJ1-1	TGCGCCAGCAGCATAGGGGGACAGACCACTGAAGCTTTCTTT	CASSIGGQTTEAFF
NA	NA	TRBV6-6	TRBJ1-4	TGTGCCAGCAGTTCTTTGACAGGCAATGAAAAACTGTTTTTT	CASSSLTGNEKLFF
NA	once	TRBV5-4	TRBJ1-1	TGTGCCAGCAGCTTGGGCAGGGCAAACACTGAAGCTTTCTTT	CASSLGRANTEAFF
TRBD1	NA	TRBV5-1	TRBJ1-2	TGCGCCAGCAGCCGGGGGACAGCTTCTAACTATGGCTACACCTTC	CASSRGTASNYGYTF
NA	once	TRBV5-1	TRBJ2-1	TGCGCCAGCAGCTCGTCCCCGGGACATACATACAATGAGCAGTTCTTC	CASSSSPGHTYNEQFF
TRBD1	NA	TRBV7-6	TRBJ2-2	TGTGCCAGCAGCTGGACAGGGTCTAACACCGGGGAGCTGTTTTTT	CASSWTGSNTGELFF
NA	NA	TRBV6-1	TRBJ1-5	TGTGCCAGCAGTGAAGACCACACTTCTAGGATGAATCAGCCCCAGCATTTT	CASSEDHTSRMNQPQHF
TRBD1	NA	TRBV30	TRBJ1-1	TGTGCCTGGGGGCGGACAGGGGGCACTGAAGCTTTCTTT	CAWGRTGGTEAFF